The sequence of this T cell receptor beta chain was determined in a study of identical twins. The study, taken as a whole, reports: For monozygotic twins, models underestimated out-of-frame TCR alpha sharing.

TCRdb used MiXCR to reprocess the 5' RACE reads, holding one entry per CDR3 protein. This table holds roughly 690,000 distinct CDR3 sequences, approximately 6% found once. The CDR3 has 14 amino acids. Per the germline V gene, CDR1 is MNHEY and CDR2 is SMNVEV (reference sequence). Trimming cost V 6 bases and J 1 base, with 13 bases left between them. Comments on this clonotype: What it binds is unknown.

The receptor comes from a man between 18 and 35 years old in good health. The specimen sequenced was naive T cells sorted from blood. The rearrangement uses TRBV27 and TRBJ2-7, with a possible D match to TRBD2 (6 bases). The CDR3 loop is CASRTGSRSYEQYF. CDR3 sequence (DNA): TGTGCCAGCAGAACCGGGAGCCGATCCTACGAGCAGTACTTC.